The next 22 T cell receptor beta chains were all read from a single sample in a study of blood T cell repertoires in COVID-19 (dated by TCRdb to 2019 to 2021). Library method: the immunoSEQ multiplex PCR assay. Drawn from immuneACCESS, this table holds only the in-frame rearrangements with V and J called that TCRdb kept. Clones are partly lost; checked studies trace under half to an unresolved V gene and leave the rest unexplained. Counted in this sample were 110,000 to 150,000 clones; under 85% of them appeared once. The ten largest make up 1.6% of the sample. Sequenced sample: PBMCs or T cells enriched from blood (not recorded which). The receptors were sampled from a woman between 18 and 29 years old who had been exposed to COVID-19.

This sequence joins TRBV5-5 and TRBJ1-3, with TRBD1 as a possible D gene (5 bases). Germline V CDR1 and CDR2: SGHKS, YYEKEE (reference sequence). V was trimmed by 6 bases and J by 0 bases, leaving 13 bases between them. This CDR3 comprises 15 residues. CDR3 sequence (DNA): TGTGCCAGCAAGGTGTCAGGGCACTCTGGAAACACCATATATTTT. Translating it yields CASKVSGHSGNTIYF.

This clone was recorded a few times. V usage is TRBV5-5 and J usage is TRBJ2-1; 7 nucleotides match TRBD2. CDR3 length: 15 residues. V dropped 4 bases and J dropped 7; count of bases not matched to a gene: 11. Per the germline V gene, CDR1 is SGHKS and CDR2 is YYEKEE (reference sequence). The CDR3 bases are TGTGCCAGCAGCCGCGCTGGCGGGAGTCGTAATGAGCAGTTCTTC. It specifies CASSRAGGSRNEQFF.

The V and J genes are TRBV5-5 and TRBJ1-1, with TRBD1 as a possible D gene (6 bases). The ends were cut back, 1 base at V and 2 bases at J, with 12 bases in the middle. Germline V gene data show CDR1 as SGHKS and CDR2 as YYEKEE (reference sequence). This CDR3 is 15 amino acids long. CDR3 protein: CASSLKAGANTEAFF. The CDR3 nucleotides are TGTGCCAGCAGCTTGAAGGCAGGGGCTAACACTGAAGCTTTCTTT.

The chain is built from TRBV19 and TRBJ2-2; 12 nucleotides line up with TRBD1. The V segment lost 4 bases and the J segment 7 bases; nucleotides outside the gene matches: 4. Germline CDR1 and CDR2: LNHDA and SQIVND (reference sequence). This CDR3 contains 15 residues. The CDR3 sequence: CASSRGQGAGGELFF. The CDR3 DNA sequence: TGTGCCAGTAGTAGGGGACAGGGGGCAGGCGGGGAGCTGTTTTTT.

V usage is TRBV11-1 and J usage is TRBJ1-6, with D perhaps TRBD1 (6 bases). CDR1 and CDR2 (germline): SGHAT, FQDESV (reference sequence). The CDR3 contains 14 residues. The V and J ends lost 4 bases and 6 bases respectively, with 10 bases between them. The CDR3 is CASSSDRRNSPLHF. The CDR3 DNA sequence: TGTGCCAGCAGCTCGGACAGACGTAATTCACCCCTCCACTTT.

V usage is TRBV3-1 (or the pseudogene TRBV3-2) and J usage is TRBJ2-1, with TRBD1 matching over 7 bases. Germline CDR1 reads LGHDT; CDR2 reads YNNKEL (reference sequence). The CDR3 is made up of 17 amino acids. V lost 5 bases, J lost 2 bases, and 12 bases stayed unmatched. CDR3 nucleotide sequence: TGTGCCAGCAGCAGTAACTCTGGCAGGGGGACCTACAATGAGCAGTTCTTC. Translation gives CASSSNSGRGTYNEQFF.

The CDR3 here is CASSPGIVGQFF. The DNA of the CDR3 is TGTGCCAGTAGTCCCGGGATAGTTGGGCAGTTCTTC. This rearrangement joins TRBV19 to TRBJ2-1, with a weak D call TRBD2 (5 bases). CDR3 size: 12 residues. Germline assignment: CDR1 LNHDA and CDR2 SQIVND (reference sequence). Trimming stripped 5 bases from V and 12 bases from J, with 14 bases between. The complete variable domain, with remaining parts taken from reference TRBV19 and TRBJ2-1, reads DGGITQSPKYLFRKEGQNVTLSCEQNLNHDAMYWYRQDPGQGLRLIYYSQIVNDFQKGDIAEGYSVSREKKESFPLTVTSAQKNPTAFYLCASSPGIVGQFFGPGTRLTVL.

The chain employs TRBV19 and TRBJ1-1; D unresolved. This CDR3 region has 16 residues. V was shortened by 5 bases and J by 1 base, with 17 bases between the two germline ends. Germline lookup yields CDR1 LNHDA and CDR2 SQIVND (reference sequence). CDR3 DNA sequence: TGTGCCAGTAGTCCTTGGACTGGAGGATGGAACACTGAAGCTTTCTTT. Translating it yields CASSPWTGGWNTEAFF.

The chain uses TRBV5-4 and TRBJ1-3; a possible D gene is TRBD1 (5 bases). Per the germline V gene, CDR1 is SGHNT and CDR2 is YYREEE (reference sequence). V gave up 2 bases and J gave up 0 bases, with 9 bases separating them. The CDR3 contains 15 residues. The CDR3: CASSLTGNSGNTIYF. In nucleotides, the CDR3 is TGTGCCAGCAGCTTAACAGGAAACTCTGGAAACACCATATATTTT.

The gene calls are TRBV4-1 and TRBJ1-1; TRBD1 matches at 10 bases. The CDR3 consists of 17 residues. Trimming cost V 5 bases and J 4 bases; bases outside gene matches: 13. Germline V gene sequence: CDR1 MGHRA, CDR2 YSYEKL. The CDR3 loop reads CASSIGQGDLSGTEAFF. The CDR3 DNA follows: TGCGCCAGCAGCATAGGACAGGGGGATCTTTCGGGCACTGAAGCTTTCTTT.

The chain has TRBV28 and TRBJ2-1; D is uncertain. Trimming shortened V by 1 base and J by 10 bases, and 5 bases separated the two germline ends. Germline V gene lookup returns CDR1 MDHEN and CDR2 SYDVKM. The CDR3 is 11 amino acids. CDR3 protein: CASSLFREQFF. For the CDR3, the DNA is TGTGCCAGCAGTTTATTCCGGGAGCAGTTCTTC.

This chain connects TRBV7-9 to TRBJ1-1, with D tentatively TRBD1 (5 bases). V lost 7 bases to trimming and J lost 5 bases, with 17 bases between them. Germline assignment: CDR1 SEHNR and CDR2 FQNEAQ (reference sequence). The CDR3 sequence is 14 residues long. The CDR3, as DNA: TGTGCCAGCATCAAAGCCCCGGGGGGGACTGAAGCTTTCTTT. It yields the protein CASIKAPGGTEAFF. The full variable domain, completed using reference TRBV7-9 and TRBJ1-1, is DTGVSQNPRHKITKRGQNVTFRCDPISEHNRLYWYRQTLGQGPEFLTYFQNEAQLEKSRLLSDRFSAERPKGSFSTLEIQRTEQGDSAMYLCASIKAPGGTEAFFGQGTRLTVV.

This chain connects TRBV19 to TRBJ2-1; 8 positions agree with TRBD2. The CDR3 is 18 residues long. The V gene end was trimmed by 6 bases and the J gene end by 4 bases; junction bases not matched to a gene: 17. The germline V gene encodes CDR1 LNHDA and CDR2 SQIVND (reference sequence). The CDR3 loop is CASRDTSYGERGYNEQFF. DNA of the CDR3: TGTGCCAGTAGGGACACCTCTTATGGCGAGCGGGGGTACAATGAGCAGTTCTTC.

The gene calls are TRBV7-9 and TRBJ1-5; 7 bases align to TRBD1. V shed 4 bases, J shed 4 bases, and the junction held 13 bases outside the gene matches. CDR1 and CDR2 from the germline V gene are SEHNR and FQNEAQ (reference sequence). The CDR3 covers 17 residues. The chain's CDR3 is CASSSGPLGQLNQPQHF. CDR3 coding DNA: TGTGCCAGCAGCTCTGGTCCCTTGGGACAGCTTAATCAGCCCCAGCATTTT. The variable domain in full, completed from reference TRBV7-9 and TRBJ1-5, reads DTGVSQNPRHKITKRGQNVTFRCDPISEHNRLYWYRQTLGQGPEFLTYFQNEAQLEKSRLLSDRFSAERPKGSFSTLEIQRTEQGDSAMYLCASSSGPLGQLNQPQHFGDGTRLSIL.

The CDR3 is CASSQDMAGTYEQYF. The CDR3 bases are TGTGCCAGCAGCCAAGACATGGCAGGGACCTACGAGCAGTACTTC. This chain connects TRBV4-2 to TRBJ2-7, with D possibly matching TRBD1 (5 bases). V lost 0 bases, J lost 2 bases, and 11 bases lay in between. The CDR3 extends over 15 amino acids. The germline V gene has CDR1 LGHNA and CDR2 YNFKEQ.

The rearrangement links TRBV6-2 or TRBV6-3 to TRBJ1-2, with TRBD1 matching 7 bases. The ends lost 0 bases at V and 1 base at J; junction bases unmatched: 11. The V gene's germline CDR1 is MNHEY and CDR2 SVGEGT. The CDR3 contains 18 residues. The CDR3 reads CASSYSGAGGSDNYGYTF. CDR3 DNA sequence: TGTGCCAGCAGTTACTCGGGTGCAGGGGGATCTGATAACTATGGCTACACCTTC.

V is TRBV13 and J is TRBJ2-7; 11 positions agree with TRBD1. V lost 5 bases to trimming and J lost 3 bases; unmatched junction nucleotides: 6. CDR3 size: 15 residues. Germline V gene data show CDR1 as PRHDT and CDR2 as FYEKMQ (reference sequence). The CDR3 coding sequence is TGTGCCAGCAGCGCACGGACAGGGGGCGGCTACGAGCAGTACTTC. This encodes CASSARTGGGYEQYF.

As DNA, the CDR3 is TGTGCCAGTAGTATACAGGGGGACTATGGCTACACCTTC. This codes for CASSIQGDYGYTF. The chain has TRBV19 and TRBJ1-2, with 7 bases identical to TRBD1. The ends lost 2 bases at V and 3 bases at J; junction bases unmatched: 0. The germline gives CDR1 LNHDA, CDR2 SQIVND (reference sequence). This CDR3 has 13 amino acids.

The V and J genes are TRBV27 and TRBJ2-1; 13 nucleotides match TRBD2. CDR1 and CDR2 from the germline V gene are MNHEY and SMNVEV (reference sequence). V shed 6 bases, J shed 5 bases, and the junction held 4 bases outside the gene matches. This CDR3 region has 15 residues. The CDR3 DNA reads as TGTGCCAGCAGCTCCGGGACTAGCGGGGACAATGAGCAGTTCTTC. Translated: CASSSGTSGDNEQFF.

V gene TRBV5-8 combines with J gene TRBJ1-5; TRBD1 might be the D (5 bases). There are 17 residues in the CDR3. Looked up from germline, CDR1 is SGHTS and CDR2 is YDEGEE. The V and J ends lost 1 base and 5 bases respectively, with 19 bases between them. The DNA of the CDR3 is TGTGCCAGCAGCTTGTTCTTCAGGGTAAAAACTGATCAGCCCCAGCATTTT. Translated: CASSLFFRVKTDQPQHF.

The J gene is TRBJ2-5, the V gene TRBV9; 10 bases are a match to TRBD2. V was clipped by 2 bases and J by 0 bases; unmatched bases: 10. Germline V lookup: CDR1 SGDLS, CDR2 YYNGEE. This CDR3 is 18 amino acids long. The CDR3 DNA follows: TGTGCCAGCAGCGTCAGTACTTCTAGCGGGAGTAACCAAGAGACCCAGTACTTC. Amino acids: CASSVSTSSGSNQETQYF. The full variable domain, completed using reference TRBV9 and TRBJ2-5, is DSGVTQTPKHLITATGQRVTLRCSPRSGDLSVYWYQQSLDQGLQFLIQYYNGEERAKGNILERFSAQQFPDLHSELNLSSLELGDSALYFCASSVSTSSGSNQETQYFGPGTRLLVL.

This sequence joins TRBV9 and TRBJ2-3; 7 positions match TRBD1. This CDR3 contains 14 residues. Germline V lookup: CDR1 SGDLS, CDR2 YYNGEE. Trimming at V came to 1 base and at J to 6 bases, leaving 5 bases not matched to a gene. In DNA, the CDR3 is TGTGCCAGCAGCGTAACCGCAGGGGGTGATACGCAGTATTTT. This translates into CASSVTAGGDTQYF.